This T cell receptor (beta chain) was identified during a study of shared clonotypes between healthy human individuals. Study-wide context: A couple of women and a few men aged 18 to 49 served as donors. Per-donor plates numbered three CD4 naive, three CD4 memory, two CD8 naive and one CD8 memory. Study findings and constraints: With a handful of donors compared, around 5% of naive CD4 clonotypes were shared.

The authors' processing: Junction-only sequences produced by ImmunoSEQ had no quality scores, so filtering differed. Clones were sequenced by immunoSEQ multiplex PCR, and TCRdb holds only the in-frame ones, with some missing. The V and J calls and clone size come from that table; D and trimming were worked out from the DNA. The sample contains around 1.9 million clones, about 93% of which appear only once. CDR3 size: 12 residues. Per the germline V gene, CDR1 is GTSNPN and CDR2 is SVGIG (reference sequence). With 5 bases clipped from V and 8 bases from J, the junction kept 7 bases outside the gene matches. Notes on this clone: Its antigen is unidentified.

Naive CD8 cells, CD45RO-negative and positively selected for CCR7, excluded terminally differentiated effector memory CD45RA+ cells. The chain is built from TRBV30 and TRBJ1-2; 8 bases map to TRBD1. The sample was naive CD8+ T cells from PBMCs. This sequence originates from a man between 18 and 35 years old in good health. Some clones in this sample may be carry-over from other donors' samples. CDR3 in DNA: TGTGCCTGGGTCCAGGGGGCGCAAGGCTACACCTTC. It translates to CAWVQGAQGYTF.